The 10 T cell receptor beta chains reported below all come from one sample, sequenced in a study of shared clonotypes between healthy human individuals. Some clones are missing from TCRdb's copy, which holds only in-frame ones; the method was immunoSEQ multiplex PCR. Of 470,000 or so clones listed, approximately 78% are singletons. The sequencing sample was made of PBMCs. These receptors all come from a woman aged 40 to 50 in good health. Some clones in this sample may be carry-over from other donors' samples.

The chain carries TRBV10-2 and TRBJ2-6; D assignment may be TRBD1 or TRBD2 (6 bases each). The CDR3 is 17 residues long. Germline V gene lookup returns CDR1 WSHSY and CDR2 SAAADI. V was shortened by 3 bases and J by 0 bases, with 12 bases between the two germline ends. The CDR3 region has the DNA TGCGCCAGCAGTGATCCGGGGGCTGCCTCTGGGGCCAACGTCCTGACTTTC. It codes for CASSDPGAASGANVLTF.

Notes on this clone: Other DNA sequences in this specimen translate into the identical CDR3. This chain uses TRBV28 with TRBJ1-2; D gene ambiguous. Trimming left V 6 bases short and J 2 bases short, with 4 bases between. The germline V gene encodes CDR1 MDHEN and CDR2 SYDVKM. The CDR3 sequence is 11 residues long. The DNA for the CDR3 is TGTGCCAGCAGCCTGAACTATGGCTACACCTTC. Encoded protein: CASSLNYGYTF.

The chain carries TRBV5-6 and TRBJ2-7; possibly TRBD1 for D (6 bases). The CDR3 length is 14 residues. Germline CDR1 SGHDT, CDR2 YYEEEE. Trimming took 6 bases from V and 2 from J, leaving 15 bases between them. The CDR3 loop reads CASKSAGTTYEQYF. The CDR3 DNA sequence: TGTGCCAGCAAATCGGCCGGGACAACCTACGAGCAGTACTTC.

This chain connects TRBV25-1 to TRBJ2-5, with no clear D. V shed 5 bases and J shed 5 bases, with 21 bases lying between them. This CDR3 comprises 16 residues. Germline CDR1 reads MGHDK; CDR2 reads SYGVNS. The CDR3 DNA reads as TGTGCCAGCAGTCCAAAGGACCGCGTCCCATTGGAGACCCAGTACTTC. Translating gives CASSPKDRVPLETQYF.

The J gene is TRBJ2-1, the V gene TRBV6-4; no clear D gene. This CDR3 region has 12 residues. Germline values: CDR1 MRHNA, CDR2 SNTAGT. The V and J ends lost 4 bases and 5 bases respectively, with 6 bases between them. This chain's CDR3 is CASSGADNEQFF. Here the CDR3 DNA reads TGTGCCAGCAGTGGGGCGGACAATGAGCAGTTCTTC.

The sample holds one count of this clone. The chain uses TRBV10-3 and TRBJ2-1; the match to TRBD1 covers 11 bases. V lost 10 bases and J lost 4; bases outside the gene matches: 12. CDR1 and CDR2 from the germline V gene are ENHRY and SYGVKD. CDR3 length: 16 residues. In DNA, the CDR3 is TGTGCCACCGGGACAGGGGGACGAAATTATTACAATGAGCAGTTCTTC. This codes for CATGTGGRNYYNEQFF.

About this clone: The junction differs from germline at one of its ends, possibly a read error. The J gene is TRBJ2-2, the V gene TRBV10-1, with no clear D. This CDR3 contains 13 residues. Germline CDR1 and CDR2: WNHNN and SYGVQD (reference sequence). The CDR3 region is CASNEAANGELFF. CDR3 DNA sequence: TGCGCGAGCAACGAGGCCGCCAACGGGGAGCTGTTTTTT.

CDR3 region: CASSRLRGGTVSYNEQFF. CDR3 sequence (DNA): TGTGCCAGCAGCCGTTTAAGAGGGGGGACTGTCTCCTACAATGAGCAGTTCTTC. The genes are TRBV7-9 and TRBJ2-1; the D call may be TRBD1 or TRBD2 (6 bases each). There are 18 residues in the CDR3. Trimming removed 5 bases from V and 0 bases from J, with 20 bases in between. Looked up from germline, CDR1 is SEHNR and CDR2 is FQNEAQ (reference sequence).

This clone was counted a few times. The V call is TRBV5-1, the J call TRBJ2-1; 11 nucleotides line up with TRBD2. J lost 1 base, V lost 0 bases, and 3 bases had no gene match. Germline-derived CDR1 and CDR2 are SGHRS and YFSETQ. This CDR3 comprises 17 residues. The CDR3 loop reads CASSLGLAGPSYNEQFF. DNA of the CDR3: TGCGCCAGCAGCTTGGGACTAGCGGGACCGTCCTACAATGAGCAGTTCTTC.

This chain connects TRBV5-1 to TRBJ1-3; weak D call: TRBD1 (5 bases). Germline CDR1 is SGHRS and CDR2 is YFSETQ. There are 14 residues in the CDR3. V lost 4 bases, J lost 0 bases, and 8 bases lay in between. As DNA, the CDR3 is TGCGCCAGCAGCCCAGGGTTCTCTGGAAACACCATATATTTT. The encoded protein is CASSPGFSGNTIYF.